The source of this T cell receptor (beta chain) is a study of blood T cell repertoires in COVID-19. Study details: Specimens from acute and convalescent COVID-19 originated in the United States, Italy and Spain.

Original handling: Estimates of nucleated cell counts were drawn from the amplification of reference gene primers. Libraries were prepared by immunoSEQ multiplex PCR; TCRdb keeps only in-frame clonotypes and omits some of them. The V and J calls and clone size were taken over from that table, and D and trimming were inferred from the DNA. The sample has approximately 230,000 clones, around 86% seen once. Germline V gives CDR1 DFQATT, CDR2 SNEGSKA (reference sequence). The CDR3 loop spans 15 amino acids. The trim removed 3 bases at V and 6 bases at J, leaving 10 bases unmatched. The table lists this clone with a count of one.

This TCR was recovered from a young man who had recovered from COVID-19. What was sequenced was peripheral blood. The V and J genes are TRBV20-1 and TRBJ1-5, with 8 bases matching TRBD1. The CDR3 protein is CSASSDREGRQPQHF. DNA of the CDR3: TGCAGTGCTAGTTCGGACAGGGAAGGTCGTCAGCCCCAGCATTTT.